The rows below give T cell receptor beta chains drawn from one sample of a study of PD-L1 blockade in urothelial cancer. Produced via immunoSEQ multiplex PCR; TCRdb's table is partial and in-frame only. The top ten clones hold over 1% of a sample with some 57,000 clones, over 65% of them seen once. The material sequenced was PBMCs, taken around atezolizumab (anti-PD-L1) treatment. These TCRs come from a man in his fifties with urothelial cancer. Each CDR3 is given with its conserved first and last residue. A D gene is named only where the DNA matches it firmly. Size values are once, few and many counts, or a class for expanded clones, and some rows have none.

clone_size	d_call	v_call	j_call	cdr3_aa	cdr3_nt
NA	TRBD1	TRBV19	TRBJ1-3	CASSDRGRFSGNTIYF	TGTGCCAGTAGCGACAGGGGACGATTCTCTGGAAACACCATATATTTT
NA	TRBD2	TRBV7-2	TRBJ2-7	CASSGTSGSYEQYF	TGTGCCAGCAGCGGGACTAGCGGCTCCTACGAGCAGTACTTC
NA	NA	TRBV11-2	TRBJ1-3	CASSTDRTGNTIYF	TGTGCCAGCAGCACAGACAGGACTGGAAACACCATATATTTT
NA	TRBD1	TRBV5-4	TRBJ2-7	CASSKGQQTYEQYF	TGTGCCAGCAGTAAGGGACAGCAAACCTACGAGCAGTACTTC
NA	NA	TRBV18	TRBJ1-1	CASSPMSGAGTEAFF	TGTGCCAGCTCACCGATGTCAGGGGCCGGCACTGAAGCTTTCTTT
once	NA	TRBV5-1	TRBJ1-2	CASSLTVRGDGYTF	TGCGCCAGCAGCTTGACGGTTCGGGGGGATGGCTACACCTTC
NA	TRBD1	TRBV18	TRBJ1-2	CASSRAGDRGLRNTF	TGTGCCAGCTCACGTGCCGGGGACAGGGGTTTGCGGAACACCTTC
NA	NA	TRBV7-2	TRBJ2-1	CASSFRDEQFF	TGTGCCAGCAGCTTTCGGGATGAGCAGTTCTTC
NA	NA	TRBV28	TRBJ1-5	CASSLVGSNQPQHF	TGTGCCAGCAGTTTAGTTGGCAGCAATCAGCCCCAGCATTTT
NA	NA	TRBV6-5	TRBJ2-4	CASSYELGGGGYIQYF	TGTGCCAGCAGTTACGAGTTAGGCGGGGGCGGGTACATTCAGTACTTC